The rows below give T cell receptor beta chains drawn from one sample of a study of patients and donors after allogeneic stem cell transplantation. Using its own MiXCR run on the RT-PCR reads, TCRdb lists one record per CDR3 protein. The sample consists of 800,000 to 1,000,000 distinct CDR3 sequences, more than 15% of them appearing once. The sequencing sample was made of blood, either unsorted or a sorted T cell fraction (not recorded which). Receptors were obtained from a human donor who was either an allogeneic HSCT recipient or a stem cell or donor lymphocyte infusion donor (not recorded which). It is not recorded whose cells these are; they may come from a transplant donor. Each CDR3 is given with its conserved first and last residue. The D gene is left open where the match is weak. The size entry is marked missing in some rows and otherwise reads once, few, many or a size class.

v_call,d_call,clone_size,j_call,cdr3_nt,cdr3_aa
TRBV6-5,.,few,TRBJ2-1,TGTGCCAGCAGTTACACAAGATCCAAGTCGGAGCAGTTCTTC,CASSYTRSKSEQFF
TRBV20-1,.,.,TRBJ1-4,TGCAGTGCCCCGCCGGGGGGTCGTGAAAAACTGTTTTTT,CSAPPGGREKLFF
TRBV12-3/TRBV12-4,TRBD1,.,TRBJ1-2,TGTGCCAGCAGATCCGGGACAGGAAACTATGGCTACACCTTC,CASRSGTGNYGYTF
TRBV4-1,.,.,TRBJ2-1,TGCGCCAGCAGCCATATCGGGGATGAGCAGTTCTTC,CASSHIGDEQFF
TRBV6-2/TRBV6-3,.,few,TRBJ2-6,TGTGCCAGCAGGACCCTGAGAGGTGGGGCCAACGTCCTGACTTTC,CASRTLRGGANVLTF
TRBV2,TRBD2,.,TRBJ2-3,TGTGCCAGGACTAGCGGGATCCCAGATACGCAGTATTTT,CARTSGIPDTQYF
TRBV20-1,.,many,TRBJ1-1,TGCAGTGCTAGAGCCGTGGGGCGACAGTCCACTGAAGCTTTCTTT,CSARAVGRQSTEAFF
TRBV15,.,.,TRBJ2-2,TGTGCCACCAGGCGCCCGAACACCGGGGAGCTGTTTTTT,CATRRPNTGELFF
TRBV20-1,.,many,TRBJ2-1,TGCAGTGCTAGCCGGGGAAACTCCTACAATGAGCAGTTCTTC,CSASRGNSYNEQFF
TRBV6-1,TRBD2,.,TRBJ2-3,TGTGCCAGCGAAGCGGGAGGACCCACAGATACGCAGTATTTT,CASEAGGPTDTQYF
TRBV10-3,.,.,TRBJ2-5,TGTGCCATCAGTGAAACAGGGTATGTCGAGATCCAGTACTTC,CAISETGYVEIQYF
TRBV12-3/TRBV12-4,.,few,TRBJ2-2,TGTGCCAGCAGCGCTCAGACGGGGGCGCTCACCGGGGAGCTGTTTTTT,CASSAQTGALTGELFF
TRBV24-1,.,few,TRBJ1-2,TGTGCCACCAGTGAGGACCAGAAATATGGCTACACCTTC,CATSEDQKYGYTF
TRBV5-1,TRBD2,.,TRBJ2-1,TGCGCCAGCTCCCATATCACCGGGACTAGCGGGATAAATGAGCAGTTCTTC,CASSHITGTSGINEQFF
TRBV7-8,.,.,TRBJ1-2,TGTGCCAGCAGCTCGGACAGTCCCGATCCCGCCCACTATGGCTACACCTTC,CASSSDSPDPAHYGYTF
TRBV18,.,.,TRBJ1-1,TGTGCCAGCTCATCCCGGGCCCAGAACACTGAAGCTTTCTTT,CASSSRAQNTEAFF
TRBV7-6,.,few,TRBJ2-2,TGTGCCAGCAGCCCGCCCCTCCCGGGAGTACGGGCCGGGGAGCTGTTTTTT,CASSPPLPGVRAGELFF
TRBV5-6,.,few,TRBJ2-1,TGTGCCAGCAGCCAAGTAATAGGGTCCTACAATGAGCAGTTCTTC,CASSQVIGSYNEQFF
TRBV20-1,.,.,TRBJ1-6,TGCAGTGCTCCTGTGAGGTCAGGGGATAATTCACCCCTCCACTTT,CSAPVRSGDNSPLHF
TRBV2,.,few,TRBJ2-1,TGTGCCAGCAGACTCTGGGGGATTTACAATGAGCAGTTCTTC,CASRLWGIYNEQFF
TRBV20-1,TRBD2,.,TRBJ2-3,TGCAGTGCTAGATCCAAAGGCAGCGGGGGTATAGATACGCAGTATTTT,CSARSKGSGGIDTQYF
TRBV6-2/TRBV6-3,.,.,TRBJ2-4,TGTGCCAGCAGCCGTACGCCTTCGAACATTCAGTACTTC,CASSRTPSNIQYF
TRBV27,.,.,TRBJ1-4,TGTGCCAGCAGTTTTAGAAGCTTGGGGGAAAAACTGTTTTTT,CASSFRSLGEKLFF
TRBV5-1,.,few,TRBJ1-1,TGCGCCAGCAGCTTGTCCAGGCAGAACACTGAAGCTTTCTTT,CASSLSRQNTEAFF
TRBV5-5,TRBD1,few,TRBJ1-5,TGTGCCAGCAGCACAGACAGGGGGAACGTTCAGCCCCAGCATTTT,CASSTDRGNVQPQHF
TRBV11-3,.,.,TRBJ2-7,TGTGCCAGCAGCATAAGACAGGACCGGCCCTACGAGCAGTACTTC,CASSIRQDRPYEQYF
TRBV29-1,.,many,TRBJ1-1,TGCAGCGGCCTTACAGGGAATCTGGACACTGAAGCTTTCTTT,CSGLTGNLDTEAFF
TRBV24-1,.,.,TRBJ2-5,TGTGCCACCAGTGATTCTTACAGGAGGCAAGAGACCCAGTACTTC,CATSDSYRRQETQYF
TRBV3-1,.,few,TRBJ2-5,TGTGCCAGCAGCCAAGTCATGGGACAGACCCAGTACTTC,CASSQVMGQTQYF
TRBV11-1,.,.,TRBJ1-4,TGTGCCAGCAGCGCCCACGCCTGGATGGGGTCAACTAATGAAAAACTGTTTTTT,CASSAHAWMGSTNEKLFF
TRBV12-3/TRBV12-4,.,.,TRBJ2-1,TGTGCCAGCAGAACCACCAATGAGCAGTTCTTC,CASRTTNEQFF
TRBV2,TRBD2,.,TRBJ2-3,TGTGCCAGCAGTGAAGGGGCGGGAGGCCCAGATACGCAGTATTTT,CASSEGAGGPDTQYF
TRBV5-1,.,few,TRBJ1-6,TGCGCCAGCAGCTACACAGGTTTAGGTGATTCACCCCTCCACTTT,CASSYTGLGDSPLHF
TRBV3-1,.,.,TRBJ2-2,TGTGCCAGCAGCCAAGATAGTCACACCGGGGAGCTGTTTTTT,CASSQDSHTGELFF
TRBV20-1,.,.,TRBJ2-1,TGCAGTGTTGGTGGCTGGGGTGAGCAGTTCTTC,CSVGGWGEQFF
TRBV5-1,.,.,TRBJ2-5,TGCGCCAGCAGCGCAGGGCTAGAGACCCAGTACTTC,CASSAGLETQYF
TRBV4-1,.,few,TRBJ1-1,TGCGCCAGCAGCCAAGATGGGGCCGGAGCTTTCTTT,CASSQDGAGAFF
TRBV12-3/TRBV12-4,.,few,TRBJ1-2,TGTGCCAGCAGTTTTGCAGTTGGCTACACCTTC,CASSFAVGYTF
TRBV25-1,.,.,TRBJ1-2,TGTGCCAGCAAAGGACATTTTAACTATGGCTACACCTTC,CASKGHFNYGYTF
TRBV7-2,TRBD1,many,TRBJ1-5,TGTGCCAGCAGCTTAACCGGGACAGGGAGCAATCAGCCCCAGCATTTT,CASSLTGTGSNQPQHF
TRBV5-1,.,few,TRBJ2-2,TGCGCCAGCAAACGGCTAGCACCCTCCGGGGAGCTGTTTTTT,CASKRLAPSGELFF
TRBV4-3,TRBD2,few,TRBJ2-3,TGCGCCAGCAGCCAAGTAGCGGGGTTGATCACAGATACGCAGTATTTT,CASSQVAGLITDTQYF
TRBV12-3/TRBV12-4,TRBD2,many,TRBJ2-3,TGTGCCAGCAGAAGGACTAGCGAAAGCACAGATACGCAGTATTTT,CASRRTSESTDTQYF
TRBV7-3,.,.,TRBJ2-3,TGTGCCAGCAGCAATACAGGGTTCTCAAATACGCAGTATTTT,CASSNTGFSNTQYF
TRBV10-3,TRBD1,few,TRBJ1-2,TGTGCCATCAGTGTCCTACAGGGGGCCGAGGACTATGGCTACACCTTC,CAISVLQGAEDYGYTF
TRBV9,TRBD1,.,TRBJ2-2,TGTGCCAGCAGCCCCCAAGACAGGGGGCCCGGGGAGCTGTTTTTT,CASSPQDRGPGELFF